The entry that follows covers one T cell receptor (beta chain) sequence. What it binds is unknown. This sample was taken from a study of shared clonotypes between healthy human individuals. Study-wide results and limits: The researchers took only blood, and tissue repertoires probably look different. Clonotypes that were shared across a few donors made up roughly 5.2% of naive CD4 clonotypes. Larger estimated richness was generally seen in naive subsets than in memory subsets.

Here immunoSEQ multiplex PCR was the method, and the copy in TCRdb shows in-frame clones only, minus some. The table lists about 1.9 million clones, 90% to 95% of them singletons. Positively selected for CCR7, the CD45RO-negative cells used as naive CD8 cells excluded terminally differentiated effector memory CD45RA+ cells. This sequence originates from a young man in good health. Some clones in this sample may be carry-over from other donors' samples. Sequences were obtained from naive CD8+ T cells from PBMCs.

The CDR3 here is CASSQGPGRKYEQYF. Written as DNA, the CDR3 is TGCGCCAGCAGCCAAGGCCCGGGACGTAAATACGAGCAGTACTTC. The chain carries TRBV4-1 and TRBJ2-7; D may be TRBD1 or TRBD2 (5 bases each). Trimming shortened V by 1 base and J by 4 bases, and 14 bases separated the two germline ends. The CDR3 extends over 15 amino acids. Germline V gene data show CDR1 as MGHRA and CDR2 as YSYEKL.